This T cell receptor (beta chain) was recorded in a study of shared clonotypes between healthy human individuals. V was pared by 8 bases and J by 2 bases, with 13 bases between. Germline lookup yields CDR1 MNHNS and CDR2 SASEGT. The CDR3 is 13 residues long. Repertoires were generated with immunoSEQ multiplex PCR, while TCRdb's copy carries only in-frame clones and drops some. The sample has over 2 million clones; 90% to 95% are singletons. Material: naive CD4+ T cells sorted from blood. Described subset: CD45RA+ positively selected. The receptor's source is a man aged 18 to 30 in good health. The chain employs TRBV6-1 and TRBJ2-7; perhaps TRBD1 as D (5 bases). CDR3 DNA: TGTGCCAGCGCTTGGCCAGGGCCCTACGAGCAGTACTTC. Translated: CASAWPGPYEQYF.